These 32 T cell receptor beta chains were sequenced from one sample in a study of blood T cell repertoires in COVID-19. Data came from immunoSEQ multiplex PCR; TCRdb stores just in-frame clones and leaves some out. This sample has 70,000 to 80,000 clones, with 85% to 90% found just once. Material for sequencing was peripheral blood. The receptors come from an older man in a cohort sampled during active COVID-19.

The chain joins TRBV6-1 to TRBJ1-6; the D is unclear. The V gene's germline CDR1 is MNHNS and CDR2 SASEGT. Trimming shortened V by 2 bases and J by 0 bases, and 8 bases separated the two germline ends. This CDR3 has 16 residues. The CDR3 is CASSEYLSSYNSPLHF. The CDR3 bases are TGTGCCAGCAGTGAATACCTGAGCTCCTATAATTCACCCCTCCACTTT.

The gene calls are TRBV29-1 and TRBJ1-5; D remains ambiguous. The CDR3 is made up of 12 amino acids. V lost 4 bases and J 4 bases, leaving 8 bases between the germline ends. Germline V gene sequence: CDR1 SQVTM, CDR2 ANQGSEA. The CDR3 here is CSVATGNQPQHF. The DNA for the CDR3 is TGCAGCGTTGCAACGGGGAATCAGCCCCAGCATTTT.

This clone was recorded once. The rearrangement uses TRBV3-1 (or the pseudogene TRBV3-2) and TRBJ1-4; 10 bases agree with TRBD1. Germline assignment: CDR1 LGHDT and CDR2 YNNKEL (reference sequence). The CDR3 loop spans 15 amino acids. The J segment lost 5 bases and the V segment lost 4 bases, leaving 4 bases of the junction unmatched. CDR3 sequence reads: CASSLRTGGNEKLFF. As DNA, the CDR3 is TGTGCCAGCAGCCTGCGGACAGGGGGGAATGAAAAACTGTTTTTT.

Here the CDR3 reads CASSPPSGRETQYF. The CDR3, as DNA: TGTGCCAGCTCACCACCGTCAGGCAGGGAGACCCAGTACTTC. The chain joins TRBV18 to TRBJ2-5; D gene uncertain. V lost 0 bases to trimming and J lost 5 bases, with 10 bases between them. This CDR3 comprises 14 residues. Germline loops: CDR1 KGHSH, CDR2 LQKENI.

The V call is TRBV12-2, the J call TRBJ2-1; the DNA was not compared with TRBD1, the D call given in the table. TRBV12-2 is listed as a pseudogene. The CDR3 is 16 residues long. CDR3 in DNA: TGTGCAAGTCGCTTAAGGGACAGGGGAAGGTACAATGAGCAGTTCTTC. It yields the protein CASRLRDRGRYNEQFF.

The chain is built from TRBV2 and TRBJ1-5; possible D gene TRBD1, 5 bases. V lost 3 bases and J 15 bases, leaving 12 bases between the germline ends. The CDR3 consists of 11 residues. Germline CDR1 is SNHLY and CDR2 is FYNNEI. The CDR3 reads CASSDGGAGHF. The CDR3 coding sequence is TGTGCCAGCAGTGATGGAGGGGCCGGGCATTTT.

V usage is TRBV2 and J usage is TRBJ1-2; no reliable D call. The germline V gene has CDR1 SNHLY and CDR2 FYNNEI. V dropped 8 bases and J dropped 8 bases, with 18 bases sitting between them. This CDR3 has 13 amino acids. The CDR3 loop reads CASARSSSGGYTF. The CDR3 nucleotides read TGTGCCAGCGCCCGGTCCAGCTCGGGGGGCTACACCTTC.

The chain recombines TRBV14 with TRBJ1-5; D gene ambiguous. Germline V CDR1 and CDR2: SGHDN, FVKESK. Between the trimmed V and J ends, which lost 1 base and 8 bases, there was a span of 9 bases. There are 13 residues in the CDR3. The CDR3 loop is CASSQGPGEPQHF. The CDR3 DNA follows: TGTGCCAGCAGCCAAGGCCCCGGGGAGCCCCAGCATTTT. Drawing the rest from reference TRBV14 and TRBJ1-5, the complete variable domain is EAGVTQFPSHSVIEKGQTVTLRCDPISGHDNLYWYRRVMGKEIKFLLHFVKESKQDESGMPNNRFLAERTGGTYSTLKVQPAELEDSGVYFCASSQGPGEPQHFGDGTRLSIL.

The chain uses TRBV10-3 and TRBJ1-6, with 8 bases that match TRBD1. The CDR3 is 15 residues long. Per germline, CDR1 ENHRY and CDR2 SYGVKD. V was clipped by 4 bases and J by 6 bases; unmatched bases: 5. The CDR3 loop reads CAISADRGGNSPLHF. The DNA for the CDR3 is TGTGCCATCAGTGCTGACAGGGGAGGTAATTCACCCCTCCACTTT.

The chain uses TRBV7-2 and TRBJ2-1; 8 nucleotides match TRBD2. Germline-derived CDR1 and CDR2 are SGHTA and FQGNSA. The trim removed 1 base at V and 12 bases at J, leaving 8 bases unmatched. The CDR3 is made up of 14 amino acids. CDR3 residues: CASSLDPNGRGQFF. CDR3 nucleotides: TGTGCCAGCAGCTTAGACCCAAACGGGAGGGGGCAGTTCTTC.

The rearrangement uses TRBV7-2 and TRBJ2-3; 10 nucleotides line up with TRBD2. Losses at the gene ends were 4 bases for V and 2 bases for J; bases not matched to a gene: 6. CDR1 SGHTA and CDR2 FQGNSA come from the germline V gene. The CDR3 sequence is 16 residues long. Written as DNA, the CDR3 is TGTGCCAGCAGCTCTTTTAGCGGGGGGCTCACAGATACGCAGTATTTT. Its translation is CASSSFSGGLTDTQYF. Full variable domain (outside the CDR3, taken from reference TRBV7-2 and TRBJ2-3): GAGVSQSPSNKVTEKGKDVELRCDPISGHTALYWYRQSLGQGLEFLIYFQGNSAPDKSGLPSDRFSAERTGGSVSTLTIQRTQQEDSAVYLCASSSFSGGLTDTQYFGPGTRLTVL.

The chain links TRBV6-5 to TRBJ2-1; D possibly corresponds to TRBD1 (6 bases). The germline V gene has CDR1 MNHEY and CDR2 SVGAGI. This CDR3 has 14 amino acids. V was shortened by 5 bases and J by 4 bases, with 12 bases between the two germline ends. The chain's CDR3 is CASSPWTAYNEQFF. The CDR3 region has the DNA TGTGCCAGCAGTCCTTGGACAGCGTACAATGAGCAGTTCTTC.

This chain connects TRBV5-5 to TRBJ2-3; TRBD2 is a possible D gene (6 bases). CDR1 is SGHKS, CDR2 YYEKEE, per germline (reference sequence). The V end lost 0 bases, the J end lost 3 bases, and 14 bases lay between the germline ends. The CDR3 contains 16 residues. CDR3 loop: CASSLASGLVTDTQYF. CDR3 sequence (DNA): TGTGCCAGCAGCTTGGCCTCGGGACTCGTGACAGATACGCAGTATTTT.

The rearrangement uses TRBV7-8 and TRBJ2-7; D ambiguous. This CDR3 has 14 amino acids. From germline, CDR1 is SGHVS and CDR2 FQNEAQ. The V gene lost 5 bases and the J gene lost 2 bases, with 13 bases spanning the gap. The CDR3 bases are TGTGCCAGCAGCCGAGCGCTCGGTACCTACGAGCAGTACTTC. This codes for CASSRALGTYEQYF.

The chain combines TRBV7-9 with TRBJ1-1, with no clear D. The CDR3 spans 12 residues. Germline V lookup: CDR1 SEHNR, CDR2 FQNEAQ (reference sequence). V was pared by 1 base and J by 11 bases, with 11 bases between. The CDR3 reads CASSLDEQSAFF. Here the CDR3 DNA reads TGTGCCAGCAGCTTAGATGAACAATCCGCTTTCTTT.

The rearrangement uses TRBV29-1 and TRBJ2-5, with a weak D call TRBD2 (6 bases). The ends were cut back, 4 bases at V and 5 bases at J, with 20 bases in the middle. The germline V gene has CDR1 SQVTM and CDR2 ANQGSEA. The length of the CDR3 is 15 residues. The CDR3 here is CSVVGGPRDAETQYF. The CDR3 DNA follows: TGCAGCGTTGTTGGAGGGCCCCGCGATGCGGAGACCCAGTACTTC.

The chain couples TRBV13 to TRBJ1-6; tentative D call: TRBD1 (5 bases). Trimming shortened V by 1 base and J by 11 bases, and 12 bases separated the two germline ends. From germline, CDR1 is PRHDT and CDR2 FYEKMQ (reference sequence). The CDR3 has 14 residues. For the CDR3, the DNA is TGTGCCAGCAGCTTAGCCGACAGCCGGCCACCCCTCCACTTT. As protein: CASSLADSRPPLHF.

This clone was picked up a small number of times. The chain couples TRBV12-5 to TRBJ1-2, with D maybe TRBD1 (5 bases). Trimming took 3 bases from V and 0 from J, leaving 14 bases between them. CDR1 and CDR2 (germline): LGHNT, FRNRAP. CDR3 size: 16 residues. The CDR3: CASGFAQGKTNYGYTF. The CDR3 nucleotides read TGTGCTAGTGGTTTTGCCCAGGGAAAGACTAACTATGGCTACACCTTC.

The genes are TRBV12-3 or TRBV12-4 and TRBJ2-3; D is possibly TRBD2 (5 bases). There are 13 residues in the CDR3. V lost 5 bases and J 8 bases, leaving 14 bases between the germline ends. CDR3 nucleotide sequence: TGTGCCAGCAGTCCCCCTGGACTGAGTACGCAGTATTTT. Translated, it gives CASSPPGLSTQYF.

The V gene is TRBV3-1 (or the pseudogene TRBV3-2), the J gene TRBJ2-1; 8 bases map to TRBD2. V was clipped by 1 base and J by 0 bases; unmatched bases: 8. Germline CDR1 reads LGHDT; CDR2 reads YNNKEL (reference sequence). The CDR3 covers 18 residues. CDR3 amino acids: CASSQVGRGASSYNEQFF. DNA for the CDR3: TGTGCCAGCAGCCAAGTAGGGCGGGGGGCTAGCTCCTACAATGAGCAGTTCTTC.

V and J are TRBV5-1 and TRBJ2-2; 10 nucleotides align to TRBD1. CDR3 length equals 15 residues. The germline gives CDR1 SGHRS, CDR2 YFSETQ. The V and J ends lost 3 bases and 6 bases, in that order; junction bases with no gene match: 5. CDR3 in amino acids: CASSSGQGKSGELFF. The CDR3, as DNA: TGCGCCAGCAGCTCGGGACAGGGGAAGTCCGGGGAGCTGTTTTTT.

The chain recombines TRBV15 with TRBJ1-2, with D hard to call. Germline assignment: CDR1 LNHNV and CDR2 YYDKDF (reference sequence). V lost 11 bases, J lost 3 bases, and 10 bases lay in between. The CDR3 length is 11 residues. CDR3 amino acids: CAPSSDYGYTF. In DNA, the CDR3 is TGTGCCCCCTCCTCGGACTATGGCTACACCTTC.

The genes are TRBV6-6 and TRBJ2-1, with 15 bases fitting TRBD2. Germline V gene lookup returns CDR1 MNHNY and CDR2 SVGAGI (reference sequence). The V segment lost 6 bases and the J segment 3 bases; nucleotides outside the gene matches: 3. The CDR3 extends over 16 amino acids. CDR3: CASRGLAGGHYNEQFF. Written as DNA, the CDR3 is TGTGCCAGCAGGGGACTAGCGGGGGGACACTACAATGAGCAGTTCTTC.

This chain joins TRBV5-6 and TRBJ2-7; D possibly corresponds to TRBD2 (6 bases). Trimming removed 1 base from V and 5 bases from J, with 10 bases in between. Germline V CDR1 and CDR2: SGHDT, YYEEEE. CDR3 length equals 13 residues. For the CDR3, the DNA is TGTGCCAGCAGCTTGAGGGGACTTAACGAGCAGTACTTC. Residues: CASSLRGLNEQYF.

There are a few counts of this clone. V is TRBV19 and J is TRBJ1-1; no clear D. From germline, CDR1 is LNHDA and CDR2 SQIVND (reference sequence). The CDR3 length is 16 residues. The V and J ends lost 6 bases and 4 bases respectively, with 21 bases between them. The CDR3 protein is CASSLGKGGVGTEAFF. Written as DNA, the CDR3 is TGTGCCAGTAGCCTGGGAAAAGGAGGAGTCGGCACTGAAGCTTTCTTT.

The CDR3 DNA reads as TGTGCCAGCAGTTTAGACAGGGTGGAGACCCAGTACTTC. Translating gives CASSLDRVETQYF. The chain combines TRBV2 with TRBJ2-5; TRBD1 agrees at 7 bases. Germline CDR1 is SNHLY and CDR2 is FYNNEI. Losses at the gene ends were 5 bases for V and 5 bases for J; bases not matched to a gene: 5. The CDR3 is 13 amino acids.

This chain links TRBV5-1 with TRBJ1-1, with TRBD1 matching over 7 bases. Germline CDR1 SGHRS, CDR2 YFSETQ. The CDR3 has 15 amino acids. J gave up 0 bases and V 4 bases, and 6 bases lay outside the gene matches. The CDR3 protein is CASSATGSLNTEAFF. CDR3 bases: TGCGCCAGCAGCGCGACAGGGTCCCTGAACACTGAAGCTTTCTTT.

V usage is TRBV2 and J usage is TRBJ1-2, with 9 nucleotides matching TRBD1. The CDR3 spans 14 residues. V shed 5 bases and J 6 bases; nucleotides not matched to a gene: 7. The germline CDR1 and CDR2 sequences are SNHLY and FYNNEI. The CDR3 nucleotides are TGTGCCAGCAGTACACAGGGGGCGCGGGATGGCTACACCTTC. Amino acid sequence: CASSTQGARDGYTF.

V gene TRBV4-3 combines with J gene TRBJ2-1; D is perhaps TRBD1 (6 bases). Trimming removed 0 bases at V and 0 bases at J, with 9 bases between. The CDR3 contains 16 residues. CDR1 and CDR2 from the germline V gene are LGHNA and YSLEER. The CDR3 DNA is TGCGCCAGCAGCCAAGATCGGGGACACTCCTACAATGAGCAGTTCTTC. Translation: CASSQDRGHSYNEQFF.

The chain carries TRBV7-3 and TRBJ2-3; D might be TRBD1 (6 bases). Between the trimmed V and J ends, which lost 2 bases and 3 bases, there was a span of 9 bases. CDR1 is SGHTA, CDR2 FQGTGA, per germline. The CDR3 covers 14 residues. CDR3 bases: TGTGCCAGCAGCTTATATGGGACAACAGATACGCAGTATTTT. Amino acid sequence: CASSLYGTTDTQYF.

This clone was observed once. The DNA of the CDR3 is TGTGCCAGCAGCTTAGCGCTCAGTGGTTCACCCCTCCACTTT. Amino acid sequence: CASSLALSGSPLHF. The rearrangement uses TRBV7-2 and TRBJ1-6; D call uncertain. The V end was cut by 0 bases, the J end by 9 bases, with 9 bases between. The germline V gene has CDR1 SGHTA and CDR2 FQGNSA. The CDR3 sequence is 14 residues long.

The sample holds one count of this clone. CDR3 loop: CASSLAGGSYGYTF. CDR3 DNA sequence: TGTGCCAGCAGCTTGGCAGGGGGCAGCTATGGCTACACCTTC. J is TRBJ1-2 and V is TRBV7-9, with TRBD1 matching 8 bases. CDR1 is SEHNR and CDR2 is FQNEAQ in the germline V gene (reference sequence). Trimming removed 3 bases from V and 4 bases from J; junction bases left unmatched: 4. The CDR3 loop spans 14 amino acids.